The 30 T cell receptor beta chains below all came from one sample that was sequenced in a study of cytomegalovirus exposure and HLA in healthy donors. Here immunoSEQ multiplex PCR was the method, and the copy in TCRdb shows in-frame clones only, minus some. The sample records tens of thousands of clones, approximately 86% being singletons. The source material was PBMCs. Every receptor here comes from a man aged 30 to 45 in good health and CMV-seronegative.

This clone was seen once. V and J are TRBV7-9 and TRBJ2-2; possible D gene TRBD2, 6 bases. CDR3 length: 15 amino acids. Between the trimmed V and J ends, which lost 2 bases and 6 bases, there was a span of 13 bases. Per the germline V gene, CDR1 is SEHNR and CDR2 is FQNEAQ (reference sequence). CDR3 in amino acids: CASSLSMEGAGELFF. In DNA, the CDR3 is TGTGCCAGCAGCTTATCTATGGAGGGAGCCGGGGAGCTGTTTTTT.

The V gene is TRBV10-3, the J gene TRBJ2-5, with D possibly being TRBD2 (6 bases). CDR3 length: 18 residues. Trimming cost V 6 bases and J 1 base, with 24 bases left between them. Germline CDR1 reads ENHRY; CDR2 reads SYGVKD. The CDR3 region is CAIRESGESHDRQETQYF. CDR3 coding DNA: TGTGCCATCAGAGAATCGGGGGAGTCGCATGATCGCCAAGAGACCCAGTACTTC.

The gene calls are TRBV6-5 and TRBJ1-3; D unclear. Deletions cut 0 bases from V and 0 bases from J, with 9 bases between. Germline CDR1 is MNHEY and CDR2 is SVGAGI. The CDR3 sequence is 16 residues long. The CDR3 region is CASSYSVGVSGNTIYF. CDR3 coding DNA: TGTGCCAGCAGTTACTCGGTCGGGGTCTCTGGAAACACCATATATTTT.

The V call is TRBV4-3, the J call TRBJ1-2; 8 bases match TRBD1. CDR1 is LGHNA, CDR2 YSLEER, per germline. V lost 0 bases and J lost 5; bases outside the gene matches: 8. The CDR3 runs to 16 residues. CDR3 DNA: TGCGCCAGCAGCCAAGATCCCAGGACAGGGATTTATGGCTACACCTTC. This encodes CASSQDPRTGIYGYTF.

In nucleotides, the CDR3 is TGTGCCAGCAGCACACCCTCAGGTAGCACAGATACGCAGTATTTT. Translating gives CASSTPSGSTDTQYF. This chain connects TRBV7-2 to TRBJ2-3; D ambiguous. The length of the CDR3 is 15 residues. The V gene's germline CDR1 is SGHTA and CDR2 FQGNSA. The V and J ends lost 5 bases and 0 bases respectively, with 12 bases between them.

The gene calls are TRBV7-9 and TRBJ1-1; a possible D gene is TRBD1 (6 bases). This CDR3 spans 13 amino acids. CDR1 is SEHNR, CDR2 FQNEAQ, per germline (reference sequence). Trimming took off 4 bases at V and 4 bases at J, with 10 bases between the two ends. The CDR3 nucleotides read TGTGCCAGCAGCTCAAACAGGGTCACTGAAGCTTTCTTT. Residues: CASSSNRVTEAFF.

This rearrangement joins TRBV6-1 to TRBJ1-1, with D possibly being TRBD1 (5 bases). CDR1 and CDR2 (germline): MNHNS, SASEGT. This CDR3 comprises 15 residues. The V end lost 2 bases, the J end lost 0 bases, and 10 bases lay between the germline ends. CDR3 sequence: CASSELTGMNTEAFF. CDR3 in DNA: TGTGCCAGCAGTGAACTAACAGGTATGAACACTGAAGCTTTCTTT.

The rearrangement uses TRBV4-1 and TRBJ2-2; TRBD2 aligns across 14 bases. CDR3 length: 19 amino acids. V shed 4 bases and J 0 bases; nucleotides not matched to a gene: 7. Germline values: CDR1 MGHRA, CDR2 YSYEKL. CDR3: CASSLHGTSGGANTGELFF. Written as DNA, the CDR3 is TGCGCCAGCAGCCTGCATGGGACTAGCGGGGGCGCGAACACCGGGGAGCTGTTTTTT.

This rearrangement joins TRBV5-6 to TRBJ2-1, with D possibly being TRBD2 (5 bases). This CDR3 is built from 15 residues. The germline gives CDR1 SGHDT, CDR2 YYEEEE. V shed 2 bases and J shed 3 bases, with 12 bases lying between them. Written as DNA, the CDR3 is TGTGCCAGCAGCTTCCCAGCGGCCATCTACAATGAGCAGTTCTTC. The encoded protein is CASSFPAAIYNEQFF.

Here the CDR3 DNA reads TGTGCCAGCAGCGCAAGCGGGAGGGAGCAGTTCTTC. Encoded protein: CASSASGREQFF. J is TRBJ2-1 and V is TRBV9; 9 bases match TRBD2. This CDR3 region has 12 residues. V trimming: 3 bases; J trimming: 10 bases; junction bases outside the gene matches: 2. Germline V gene sequence: CDR1 SGDLS, CDR2 YYNGEE.

The chain uses TRBV19 and TRBJ1-2; D is unresolved. The germline V gene has CDR1 LNHDA and CDR2 SQIVND (reference sequence). This CDR3 has 12 residues. Trimming took off 7 bases at V and 4 bases at J, with 10 bases between the two ends. CDR3 in DNA: TGTGCCAGTACCGAAAACGGCTATGGCTACACCTTC. Its translation is CASTENGYGYTF.

This clone has only a few counts. The chain has TRBV2 and TRBJ1-2, with 7 bases that match TRBD1. V dropped 7 bases and J dropped 2; count of bases not matched to a gene: 4. This CDR3 is 13 amino acids long. CDR1 and CDR2 (germline): SNHLY, FYNNEI. The CDR3 sequence: CASTGGRNYGYTF. The CDR3 region has the DNA TGTGCCAGCACAGGGGGGAGGAACTATGGCTACACCTTC.

This chain uses TRBV5-1 with TRBJ2-6, with D tentatively TRBD1 (6 bases). The CDR3 has 16 amino acids. V gave up 7 bases and J gave up 0 bases, with 14 bases separating them. Germline V CDR1 and CDR2: SGHRS, YFSETQ. The DNA of the CDR3 is TGCGCCAGCTCCCGACAGGCCGGCTCTGGGGCCAACGTCCTGACTTTC. This gives the protein CASSRQAGSGANVLTF.

J is TRBJ2-2 and V is TRBV11-2; D remains ambiguous. In germline, CDR1 is SGHAT, CDR2 FQNNGV. This CDR3 has 14 residues. The germline V and J ends were trimmed by 2 bases and 6 bases, with 10 bases remaining between them. The CDR3 nucleotides read TGTGCCAGCAGCTTACACGAGTATCCCGGGGAGCTGTTTTTT. It is translated as CASSLHEYPGELFF.

The rearrangement joins TRBV11-3 to TRBJ2-2, with no clear D. This CDR3 region has 13 residues. V lost 5 bases, J lost 3 bases, and 7 bases lay in between. Per germline, CDR1 SGHNT and CDR2 YENEEA. CDR3 in amino acids: CASSREDTGELFF. DNA for the CDR3: TGTGCCAGCAGCCGCGAAGACACCGGGGAGCTGTTTTTT.

The chain joins TRBV5-6 to TRBJ1-5; 8 nucleotides agree with TRBD1. Germline V gene data show CDR1 as SGHDT and CDR2 as YYEEEE. The CDR3 extends over 17 amino acids. The ends lost 4 bases at V and 6 bases at J; junction bases unmatched: 15. The CDR3 here is CASSNLLGQGAGQPQHF. The DNA of the CDR3 is TGTGCCAGCAGCAACCTCCTCGGACAGGGCGCGGGTCAGCCCCAGCATTTT.

The chain couples TRBV2 to TRBJ1-6, with D possibly matching TRBD1 (6 bases). The germline CDR1 and CDR2 sequences are SNHLY and FYNNEI. Trimming cost V 4 bases and J 5 bases, with 12 bases left between them. This CDR3 has 15 residues. The CDR3 protein is CASSAQQGNNSPLHF. The CDR3 DNA sequence: TGTGCCAGCAGTGCACAGCAGGGGAATAATTCACCCCTCCACTTT.

A single count supports this clone. The chain joins TRBV5-1 to TRBJ2-3, with D maybe TRBD2 (5 bases). Trimming pared 4 bases from V and 0 bases from J, leaving 6 bases between. Looked up from germline, CDR1 is SGHRS and CDR2 is YFSETQ. This CDR3 is 13 amino acids long. CDR3 sequence: CASSRGSTDTQYF. In DNA form, the CDR3 reads TGCGCCAGCAGCCGGGGTAGCACAGATACGCAGTATTTT.

This chain joins TRBV9 and TRBJ2-3; 7 positions match TRBD2. Trimming took 3 bases from V and 2 from J; bases not matched to a gene: 6. CDR1 SGDLS and CDR2 YYNGEE come from the germline V gene. This CDR3 spans 15 amino acids. The CDR3 coding sequence is TGTGCCAGCAGCGCCAAGCGGGGCCTCACAGATACGCAGTATTTT. The encoded protein is CASSAKRGLTDTQYF.

The chain employs TRBV9 and TRBJ2-2; D ambiguous. Between the trimmed V and J ends, which lost 2 bases and 2 bases, there was a span of 16 bases. The germline V gene encodes CDR1 SGDLS and CDR2 YYNGEE. The CDR3 sequence is 17 residues long. The CDR3 DNA sequence: TGTGCCAGCAGCGTCTTTGCGACATCCACAAACACCGGGGAGCTGTTTTTT. Translation gives CASSVFATSTNTGELFF.

The chain has TRBV7-3 and TRBJ2-3; 9 nucleotides line up with TRBD1. The germline CDR1 and CDR2 sequences are SGHTA and FQGTGA. Trimming cost V 4 bases and J 7 bases; bases outside gene matches: 9. This CDR3 spans 15 amino acids. Here the CDR3 reads CASSSQGALRNTQYF. As DNA, the CDR3 is TGTGCCAGCAGCTCACAGGGGGCTCTGCGGAATACGCAGTATTTT.

The chain joins TRBV2 to TRBJ1-2, with 9 bases matching TRBD1. CDR3 size: 13 residues. The germline V gene has CDR1 SNHLY and CDR2 FYNNEI. The V gene end was trimmed by 6 bases and the J gene end by 6 bases; junction bases not matched to a gene: 5. This CDR3 reads CASRGTGYDGYTF. In nucleotides, the CDR3 is TGTGCCAGCAGGGGGACAGGGTACGATGGCTACACCTTC.

The table lists this clone with a count of one. J is TRBJ1-2 and V is TRBV6-5; 9 bases are a match to TRBD1. CDR1 is MNHEY, CDR2 SVGAGI, per germline. V trimming: 2 bases; J trimming: 7 bases; junction bases outside the gene matches: 2. The CDR3 sequence is 13 residues long. This CDR3 is CASSYPQGAGYTF. The CDR3 coding sequence is TGTGCCAGCAGTTACCCACAGGGGGCTGGCTACACCTTC.

This clone was picked up one time. The chain combines TRBV5-5 with TRBJ2-2, with 7 positions matching TRBD1. Germline CDR1 is SGHKS and CDR2 is YYEKEE (reference sequence). V gave up 2 bases and J gave up 6 bases; unmatched junction bases: 13. CDR3 length: 17 residues. CDR3 sequence: CASSFYFLTGVAGELFF. The CDR3 DNA sequence: TGTGCCAGCAGCTTTTACTTCTTAACAGGGGTGGCCGGGGAGCTGTTTTTT.

This chain links TRBV6-5 with TRBJ2-1; unclear D gene. Germline values: CDR1 MNHEY, CDR2 SVGAGI. V was shortened by 2 bases and J by 8 bases, with 19 bases between the two germline ends. The CDR3 runs 16 residues. CDR3 residues: CASSYVSGNPVHEQFF. The CDR3, as DNA: TGTGCCAGCAGTTACGTCTCAGGTAACCCTGTCCATGAGCAGTTCTTC.

This clone is medium-sized (0.01 to 0.1%) in the sample. The chain links TRBV4-2 to TRBJ2-2; no firm D call. The CDR3 has 13 amino acids. Trimming stripped 4 bases from V and 6 bases from J, with 9 bases between. Germline V CDR1 and CDR2: LGHNA, YNFKEQ. The CDR3 sequence: CASSREAPGELFF. CDR3 DNA sequence: TGTGCCAGCAGCCGTGAGGCCCCCGGGGAGCTGTTTTTT.

The chain's CDR3 is CASSSTRGDEKLFF. CDR3 DNA: TGTGCCAGCTCATCAACGCGAGGCGATGAAAAACTGTTTTTT. The V and J genes are TRBV18 and TRBJ1-4; D gene ambiguous. The CDR3 runs to 14 residues. With 5 bases removed from V and 6 bases from J, the gap between germline ends came to 13 bases. Per the germline V gene, CDR1 is KGHSH and CDR2 is LQKENI.

This sequence joins TRBV7-3 and TRBJ2-3; 15 bases line up with TRBD2. CDR1 and CDR2 from the germline V gene are SGHTA and FQGTGA. V lost 0 bases, J lost 7 bases, and 5 bases stayed unmatched. The CDR3 is made up of 17 amino acids. The CDR3 spells CASSLTRTSGGEYTQYF. The CDR3 coding sequence is TGTGCCAGCAGCTTAACCCGGACTAGCGGGGGGGAGTATACGCAGTATTTT.

The chain is built from TRBV6-5 and TRBJ2-5; possible D gene TRBD2, 6 bases. This CDR3 comprises 13 residues. Germline V gives CDR1 MNHEY, CDR2 SVGAGI. V lost 5 bases and J lost 0, with 7 bases in between. The CDR3 reads CASSRDYQETQYF. The CDR3 DNA sequence: TGTGCCAGCAGTAGGGACTACCAAGAGACCCAGTACTTC.

This clone was found a few times. J is TRBJ1-1 and V is TRBV18; D is undetermined. This CDR3 spans 12 amino acids. V lost 2 bases to trimming and J lost 5 bases, with 6 bases between them. The germline gives CDR1 KGHSH, CDR2 LQKENI. The CDR3 is CASSPAETEAFF. The CDR3 DNA reads TGTGCCAGCTCACCAGCGGAGACTGAAGCTTTCTTT. The variable domain in full, completed from reference TRBV18 and TRBJ1-1, reads NAGVMQNPRHLVRRRGQEARLRCSPMKGHSHVYWYRQLPEEGLKFMVYLQKENIIDESGMPKERFSAEFPKEGPSILRIQQVVRGDSAAYFCASSPAETEAFFGQGTRLTVV.